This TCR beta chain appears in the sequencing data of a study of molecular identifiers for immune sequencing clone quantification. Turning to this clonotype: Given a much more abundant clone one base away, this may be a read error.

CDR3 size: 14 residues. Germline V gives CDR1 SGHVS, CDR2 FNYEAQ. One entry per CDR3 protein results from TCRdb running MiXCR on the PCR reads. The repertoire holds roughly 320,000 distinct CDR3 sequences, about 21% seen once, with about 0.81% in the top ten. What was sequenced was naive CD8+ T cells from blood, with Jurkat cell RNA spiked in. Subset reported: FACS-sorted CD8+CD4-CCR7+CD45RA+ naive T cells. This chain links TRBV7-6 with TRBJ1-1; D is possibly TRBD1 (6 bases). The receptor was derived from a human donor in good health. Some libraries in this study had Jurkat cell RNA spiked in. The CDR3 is CAGSLGGQNTEAFF. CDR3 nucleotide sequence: TGTGCCGGCAGCTTAGGGGGACAGAACACTGAAGCTTTCTTT.